The source of this T cell receptor (beta chain) is a study of T cells after yellow fever vaccination. In the case of this clonotype: Antigen unknown.

TCR cDNA, made by 5'RACE template switching, carried an added universal primer site and UMIs. TCRdb ran MiXCR on the 5' RACE reads and lists one entry per CDR3 protein. The sample contains approximately 250,000 distinct CDR3 sequences, around 5.3% of which appear only once. Study results and limitations: Clonotypes found in both CD4 and CD8 compartments made up a small share. It was the secondary response that reached its peak faster, day 5 versus 15, but it was weaker.

CDR3 length: 11 amino acids. The V gene's germline CDR1 is DFQATT and CDR2 SNEGSKA (reference sequence). The chain uses TRBV20-1 and TRBJ2-7; D call uncertain. The specimen comprised CD4+ T cells sorted from PBMCs, sampled on the day of the yellow fever booster vaccination. The clonotype comes from a man in his late teens or twenties who received the YFV17D yellow fever vaccine. In DNA form, the CDR3 reads TGCAGGGCCGGAAGCTCCTACGAGCAGTACTTC. Protein: CRAGSSYEQYF.